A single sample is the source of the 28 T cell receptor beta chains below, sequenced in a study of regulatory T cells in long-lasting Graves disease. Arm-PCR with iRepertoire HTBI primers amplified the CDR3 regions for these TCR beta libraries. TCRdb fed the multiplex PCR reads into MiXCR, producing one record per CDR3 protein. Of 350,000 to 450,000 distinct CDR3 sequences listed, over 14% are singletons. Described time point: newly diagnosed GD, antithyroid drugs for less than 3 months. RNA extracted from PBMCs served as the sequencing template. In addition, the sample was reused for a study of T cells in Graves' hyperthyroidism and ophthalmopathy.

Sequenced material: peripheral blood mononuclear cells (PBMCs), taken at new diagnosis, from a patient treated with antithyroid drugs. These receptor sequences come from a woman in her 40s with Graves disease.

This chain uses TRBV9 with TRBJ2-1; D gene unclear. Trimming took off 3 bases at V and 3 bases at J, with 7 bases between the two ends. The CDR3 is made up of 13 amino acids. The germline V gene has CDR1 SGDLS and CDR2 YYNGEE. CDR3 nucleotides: TGTGCCAGCAGCGCGTACAGCTACAATGAGCAGTTCTTC. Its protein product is CASSAYSYNEQFF.

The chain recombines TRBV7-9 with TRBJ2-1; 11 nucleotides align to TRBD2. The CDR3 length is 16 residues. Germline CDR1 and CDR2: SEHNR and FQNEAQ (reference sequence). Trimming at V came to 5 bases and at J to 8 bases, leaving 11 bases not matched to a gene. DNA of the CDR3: TGTGCCAGCAGCGCTTATTTAGCGGGAGGGAGCGATGAGCAGTTCTTC. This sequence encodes CASSAYLAGGSDEQFF.

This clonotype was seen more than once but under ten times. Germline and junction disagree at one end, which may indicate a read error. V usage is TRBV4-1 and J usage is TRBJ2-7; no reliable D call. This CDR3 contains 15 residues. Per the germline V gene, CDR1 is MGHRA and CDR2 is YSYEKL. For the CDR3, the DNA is TGCGCCAACAGCCAAGATGGGCAAACCTCCTACGAGCAGTACTTC. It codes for CANSQDGQTSYEQYF.

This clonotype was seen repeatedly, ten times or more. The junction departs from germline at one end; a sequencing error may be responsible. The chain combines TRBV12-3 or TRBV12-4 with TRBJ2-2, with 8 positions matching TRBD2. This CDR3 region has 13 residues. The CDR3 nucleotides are TGTGCCAGCAGCTTAGCGGGGCCCGGGGAGCTGTTTTTT. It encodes CASSLAGPGELFF.

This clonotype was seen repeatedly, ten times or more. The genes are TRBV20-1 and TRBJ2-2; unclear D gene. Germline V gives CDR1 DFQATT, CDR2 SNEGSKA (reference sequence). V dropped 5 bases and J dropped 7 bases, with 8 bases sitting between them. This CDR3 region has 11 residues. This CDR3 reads CSAGVSGELFF. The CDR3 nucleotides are TGCAGTGCTGGGGTGAGCGGGGAGCTGTTTTTT.

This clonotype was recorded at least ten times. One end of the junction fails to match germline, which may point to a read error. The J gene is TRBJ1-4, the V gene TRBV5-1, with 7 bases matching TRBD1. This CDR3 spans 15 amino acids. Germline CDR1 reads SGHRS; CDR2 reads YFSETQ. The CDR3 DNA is TGTGCCAGCAGCTTGGAGGGACAGACTAATGAAAAACTGTTTTTT. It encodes CASSLEGQTNEKLFF. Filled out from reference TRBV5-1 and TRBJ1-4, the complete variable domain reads KAGVTQTPRYLIKTRGQQVTLSCSPISGHRSVSWYQQTPGQGLQFLFEYFSETQRNKGNFPGRFSGRQFSNSRSEMNVSTLELGDSALYLCASSLEGQTNEKLFFGSGTQLSVL.

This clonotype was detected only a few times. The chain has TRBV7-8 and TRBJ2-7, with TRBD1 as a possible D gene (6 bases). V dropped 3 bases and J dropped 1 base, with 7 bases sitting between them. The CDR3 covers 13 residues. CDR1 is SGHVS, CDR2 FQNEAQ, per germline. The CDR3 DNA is TGTGCCAGCAGCTTGGGACATTCCTACGAGCAGTACTTC. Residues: CASSLGHSYEQYF.

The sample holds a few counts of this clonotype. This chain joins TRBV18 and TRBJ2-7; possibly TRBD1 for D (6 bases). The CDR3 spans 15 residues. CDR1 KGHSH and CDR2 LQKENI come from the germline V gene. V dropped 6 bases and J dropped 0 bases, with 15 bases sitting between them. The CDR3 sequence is CASSGDIKSSYEQYF. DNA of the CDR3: TGTGCCAGCTCGGGGGACATTAAAAGCTCCTACGAGCAGTACTTC.

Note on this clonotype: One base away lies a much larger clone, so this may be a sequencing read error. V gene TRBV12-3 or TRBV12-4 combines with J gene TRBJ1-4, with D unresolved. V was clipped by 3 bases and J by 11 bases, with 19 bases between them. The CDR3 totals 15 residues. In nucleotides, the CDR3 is TGTGCCAGCAGTTTGGGCGGGTTAGGGTTGGGGAAACTGTTTTTT. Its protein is CASSLGGLGLGKLFF.

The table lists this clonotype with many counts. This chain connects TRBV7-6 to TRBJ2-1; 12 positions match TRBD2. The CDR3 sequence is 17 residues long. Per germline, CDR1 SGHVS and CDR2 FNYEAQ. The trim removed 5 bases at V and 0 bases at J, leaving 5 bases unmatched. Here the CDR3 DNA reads TGTGCCAGCAGCCGGACTAGCGGGGTAAACTCCTACAATGAGCAGTTCTTC. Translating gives CASSRTSGVNSYNEQFF.

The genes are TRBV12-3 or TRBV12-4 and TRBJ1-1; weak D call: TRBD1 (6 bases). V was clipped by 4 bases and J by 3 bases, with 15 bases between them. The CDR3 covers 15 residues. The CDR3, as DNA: TGTGCCAGCAGTTCGGGGGGGCAGGTATACACTGAAGCTTTCTTT. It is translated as CASSSGGQVYTEAFF.

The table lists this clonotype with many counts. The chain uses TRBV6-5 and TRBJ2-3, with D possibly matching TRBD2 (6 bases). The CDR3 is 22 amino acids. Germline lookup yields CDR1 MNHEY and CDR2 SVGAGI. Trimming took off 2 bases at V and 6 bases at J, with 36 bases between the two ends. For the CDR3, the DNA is TGTGCCAGCAGTTACCCATTACCCGAATCTCGGGGGAGCCCACATATTAAGGATACGCAGTATTTT. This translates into CASSYPLPESRGSPHIKDTQYF.

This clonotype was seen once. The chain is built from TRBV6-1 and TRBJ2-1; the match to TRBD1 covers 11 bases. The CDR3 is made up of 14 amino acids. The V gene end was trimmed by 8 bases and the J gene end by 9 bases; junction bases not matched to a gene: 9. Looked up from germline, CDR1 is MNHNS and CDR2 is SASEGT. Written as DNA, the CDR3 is TGTGCCAGCCACGGGACAGGGGGTCAGGTTGAGCAGTTCTTC. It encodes CASHGTGGQVEQFF.

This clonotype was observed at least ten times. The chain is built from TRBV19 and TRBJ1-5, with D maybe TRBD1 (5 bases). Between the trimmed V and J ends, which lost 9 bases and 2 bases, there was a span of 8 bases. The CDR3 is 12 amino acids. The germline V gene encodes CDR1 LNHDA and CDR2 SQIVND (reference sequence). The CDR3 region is CASREGNQPQHF. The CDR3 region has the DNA TGTGCCAGCAGGGAGGGCAATCAGCCCCAGCATTTT.

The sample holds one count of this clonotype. In DNA form, the CDR3 reads TGCGCCAGCAGCTTGGGGGGACTCGGCGGGAGCTGGGAGACCCAGTACTTC. Translation gives CASSLGGLGGSWETQYF. The V gene is TRBV5-1, the J gene TRBJ2-5; 7 positions match TRBD2. With V trimmed by 0 bases and J by 5 bases, 13 bases remained unmatched. This CDR3 contains 17 residues. Germline loops: CDR1 SGHRS, CDR2 YFSETQ.

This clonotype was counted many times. CDR3 nucleotide sequence: TGTGCCAGCAGCTTTCGTAGGGGCGGGGAAAAACTGTTTTTT. Protein sequence: CASSFRRGGEKLFF. The chain links TRBV7-9 to TRBJ1-4, with D perhaps matching TRBD1 (5 bases). CDR1 is SEHNR and CDR2 is FQNEAQ in the germline V gene (reference sequence). V dropped 3 bases and J dropped 8 bases, with 13 bases sitting between them. This CDR3 spans 14 amino acids.

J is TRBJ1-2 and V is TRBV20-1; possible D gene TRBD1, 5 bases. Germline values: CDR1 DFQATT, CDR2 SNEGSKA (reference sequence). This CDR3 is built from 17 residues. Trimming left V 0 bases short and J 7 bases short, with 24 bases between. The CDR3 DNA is TGCAGTGCTAGAGATTATCGTACCTACGGAGCAGGGCTTGGCTACACCTTC. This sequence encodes CSARDYRTYGAGLGYTF.

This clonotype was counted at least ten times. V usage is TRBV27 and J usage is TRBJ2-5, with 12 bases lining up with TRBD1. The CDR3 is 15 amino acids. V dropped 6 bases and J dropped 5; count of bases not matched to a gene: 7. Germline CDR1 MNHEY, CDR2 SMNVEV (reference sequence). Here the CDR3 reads CASSSGTGGAETQYF. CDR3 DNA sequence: TGTGCCAGCAGCTCCGGGACAGGGGGCGCGGAGACCCAGTACTTC.

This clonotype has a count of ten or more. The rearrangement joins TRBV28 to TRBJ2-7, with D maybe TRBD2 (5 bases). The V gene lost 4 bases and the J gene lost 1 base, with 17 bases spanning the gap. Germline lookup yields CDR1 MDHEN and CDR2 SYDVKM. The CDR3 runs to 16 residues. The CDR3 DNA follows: TGTGCCAGCAGTTCGGCGGGCGGGTACTATTCCTACGAGCAGTACTTC. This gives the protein CASSSAGGYYSYEQYF.

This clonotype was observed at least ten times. For the CDR3, the DNA is TGTGCCAGCAGTGAATCGCGGATTGGGAACAATGAGCAGTTCTTC. Encoded protein: CASSESRIGNNEQFF. This chain uses TRBV2 with TRBJ2-1; D not certain. Germline V lookup: CDR1 SNHLY, CDR2 FYNNEI. V was trimmed by 2 bases and J by 5 bases, leaving 13 bases between them. The CDR3 has 15 amino acids.

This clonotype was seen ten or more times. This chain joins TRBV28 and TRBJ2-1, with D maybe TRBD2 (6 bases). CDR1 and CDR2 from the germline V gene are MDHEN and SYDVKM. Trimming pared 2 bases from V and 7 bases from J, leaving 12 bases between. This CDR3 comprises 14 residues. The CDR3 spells CASSLTGEMNEQFF. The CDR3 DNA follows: TGTGCCAGCAGTTTAACGGGAGAGATGAATGAGCAGTTCTTC. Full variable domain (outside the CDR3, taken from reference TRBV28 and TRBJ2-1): DVKVTQSSRYLVKRTGEKVFLECVQDMDHENMFWYRQDPGLGLRLIYFSYDVKMKEKGDIPEGYSVSREKKERFSLILESASTNQTSMYLCASSLTGEMNEQFFGPGTRLTVL.

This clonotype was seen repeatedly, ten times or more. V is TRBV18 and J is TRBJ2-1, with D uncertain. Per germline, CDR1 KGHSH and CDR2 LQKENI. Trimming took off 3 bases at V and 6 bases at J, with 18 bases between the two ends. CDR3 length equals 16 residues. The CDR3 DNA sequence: TGTGCCAGCTCACCTGCCGGACGAGCGAGTACCAATGAGCAGTTCTTC. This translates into CASSPAGRASTNEQFF.

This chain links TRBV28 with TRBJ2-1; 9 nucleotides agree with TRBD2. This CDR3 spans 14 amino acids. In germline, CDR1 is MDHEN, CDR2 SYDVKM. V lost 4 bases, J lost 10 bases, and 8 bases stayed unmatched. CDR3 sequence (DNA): TGTGCCAGCAGTTCCAAGCGGGAGGTGACGGAGCAGTTCTTC. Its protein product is CASSSKREVTEQFF. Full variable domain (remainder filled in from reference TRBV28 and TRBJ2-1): DVKVTQSSRYLVKRTGEKVFLECVQDMDHENMFWYRQDPGLGLRLIYFSYDVKMKEKGDIPEGYSVSREKKERFSLILESASTNQTSMYLCASSSKREVTEQFFGPGTRLTVL.

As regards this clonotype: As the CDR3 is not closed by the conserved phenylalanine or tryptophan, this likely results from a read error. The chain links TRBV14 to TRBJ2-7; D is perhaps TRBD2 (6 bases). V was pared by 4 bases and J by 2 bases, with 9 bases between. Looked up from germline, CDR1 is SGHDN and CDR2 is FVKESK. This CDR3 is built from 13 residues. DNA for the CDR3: TGTGCCAGCAGCCTTGGGGGGACCTACGAGCAGTACTCC. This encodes CASSLGGTYEQYS.

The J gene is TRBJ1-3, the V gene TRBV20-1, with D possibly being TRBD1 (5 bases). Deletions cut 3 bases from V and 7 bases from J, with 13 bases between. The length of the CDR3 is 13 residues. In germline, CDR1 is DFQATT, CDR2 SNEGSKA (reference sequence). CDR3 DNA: TGCAGTGCTAGTCAGGGCTTTGGTAACACCATATATTTT. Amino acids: CSASQGFGNTIYF.

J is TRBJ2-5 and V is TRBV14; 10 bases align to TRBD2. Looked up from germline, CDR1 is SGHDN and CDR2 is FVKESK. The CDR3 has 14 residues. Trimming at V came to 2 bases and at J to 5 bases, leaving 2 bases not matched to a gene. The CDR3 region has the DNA TGTGCCAGCAGCCAAATAGCGGGAGGCGAGACCCAGTACTTC. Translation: CASSQIAGGETQYF.

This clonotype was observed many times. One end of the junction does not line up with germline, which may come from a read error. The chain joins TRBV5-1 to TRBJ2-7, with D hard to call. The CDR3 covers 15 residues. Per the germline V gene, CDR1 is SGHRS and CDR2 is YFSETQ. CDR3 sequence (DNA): TGTGCCAGCAGCTTAGAGTGGGAAACCAGCGACGAGCAGTACTTC. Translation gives CASSLEWETSDEQYF.

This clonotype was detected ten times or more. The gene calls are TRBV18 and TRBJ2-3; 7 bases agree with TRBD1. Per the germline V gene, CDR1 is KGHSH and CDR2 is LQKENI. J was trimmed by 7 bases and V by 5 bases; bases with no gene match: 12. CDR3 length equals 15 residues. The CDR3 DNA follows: TGTGCCAGCTCAGCCGACAGGGCTGGCCCATATACGCAGTATTTT. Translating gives CASSADRAGPYTQYF.